The clone carrying this T cell receptor beta chain appeared many times. The CDR3 has 15 amino acids. The germline V gene encodes CDR1 ENHRY and CDR2 SYGVKD. V gave up 0 bases and J gave up 3 bases, with 9 bases separating them. This entry is derived from a study of naive and memory T cell subsets. For blood and skin samples, reverse transcription used TCR alpha and beta constant primers. TCRdb analysed the 5' RACE reads with MiXCR anew, one entry per CDR3 protein. There are about 20,000 distinct CDR3 sequences in the sample; 4% to 4.5% occur only once, and 7% to 9.5% lies in the top ten. Whole blood, about 2.5 ml, came from adult healthy volunteers.

V usage is TRBV10-3 and J usage is TRBJ2-1; D possibly matches TRBD1 or TRBD2 (5 bases each). The sequence derives from a male donor in good health. DNA for the CDR3: TGTGCCATCAGTGAGTCGAGGGGAGACTACAATGAGCAGTTCTTC. It encodes CAISESRGDYNEQFF.